This T cell receptor (beta chain) comes out of a study of T cell repertoires in cytomegalovirus infection. Trimming cost V 0 bases and J 4 bases, with 13 bases left between them. Germline V gene lookup returns CDR1 SGHTA and CDR2 FQGNSA. The CDR3 has 15 amino acids. The sample holds many counts of this clonotype. Antigen specificity is unknown. TCRdb redid the calling of the reads with MiXCR, one entry per CDR3 protein. The profile covers some 700,000 distinct CDR3 sequences, with roughly 33% appearing a single time and 15% to 20% taken by the ten largest. The sample in question was cultured PBMCs, obtained from culture after CMV antigen stimulation. The genes are TRBV7-2 and TRBJ2-7; D tentatively fits TRBD1 or TRBD2 (5 bases each). This receptor was obtained from a human donor in good health (CMV status not recorded). Some clones in this sample may be carry-over from other donors' samples. CDR3 region: CASSLAPGRVYEQYF. The CDR3 DNA reads as TGTGCCAGCAGCTTAGCGCCGGGGCGAGTTTACGAGCAGTACTTC.